Each of the 17 T cell receptor beta chains below was sequenced from the same sample in a study of OX40 agonist ivuxolimab in advanced cancers. Produced via immunoSEQ multiplex PCR; TCRdb's table is partial and in-frame only. Found here are roughly 56,000 clones, 79% of them singletons; the top ten hold approximately 1.2%. The sequencing used CD4+ or CD8+ T cells sorted from blood, collected in a trial of the OX40 agonist ivuxolimab. The receptors here all came from an adult with an advanced solid tumor such as melanoma, head and neck, liver or kidney cancer.

This clone was seen only once. The chain employs TRBV6-5 and TRBJ2-7; 7 bases are shared with TRBD2. Germline CDR1 reads MNHEY; CDR2 reads SVGAGI. Germline trimming cut 0 bases from V and 0 bases from J; bases unmatched to any gene: 2. CDR3 size: 15 residues. This CDR3 reads CASSYSWGGSYEQYF. In nucleotides, the CDR3 is TGTGCCAGCAGTTACTCGTGGGGGGGCTCCTACGAGCAGTACTTC.

The chain joins TRBV5-6 to TRBJ2-7; tentatively, D is TRBD1 (6 bases). The V gene lost 1 base and the J gene lost 4 bases, with 15 bases spanning the gap. There are 15 residues in the CDR3. CDR1 is SGHDT and CDR2 is YYEEEE in the germline V gene. CDR3 DNA sequence: TGTGCCAGCAGCTTGTTGCTACAGGGTCCTTACGAGCAGTACTTC. Amino acids: CASSLLLQGPYEQYF.

The V call is TRBV6-5, the J call TRBJ1-5; TRBD1 matches 7 bases. Trimming removed 6 bases from V and 5 bases from J; junction bases left unmatched: 4. The CDR3 is 13 residues long. From germline, CDR1 is MNHEY and CDR2 SVGAGI. CDR3 nucleotides: TGTGCCAGCAGCCCAGGGGGGTATCAGCCCCAGCATTTT. Translating it yields CASSPGGYQPQHF.

This chain connects TRBV5-1 to TRBJ2-1; D may be TRBD1 (6 bases). The V gene's germline CDR1 is SGHRS and CDR2 YFSETQ. V was cut by 2 bases and J by 0 bases, with 18 bases left in between. The CDR3 contains 18 residues. In DNA, the CDR3 is TGCGCCAGCAGCTTAACCCCTACAGGGCCTGACTCCTACAATGAGCAGTTCTTC. As protein: CASSLTPTGPDSYNEQFF.

The V call is TRBV9, the J call TRBJ2-5, with TRBD1 as a possible D gene (5 bases). The germline V gene encodes CDR1 SGDLS and CDR2 YYNGEE. The CDR3 sequence is 15 residues long. Trimming removed 0 bases from V and 4 bases from J, with 13 bases in between. CDR3 bases: TGTGCCAGCAGCGTAGGTGGCAGGGCCGGAGAGACCCAGTACTTC. Its protein is CASSVGGRAGETQYF.

The V gene is TRBV5-1, the J gene TRBJ2-7; tentatively, D is TRBD1 or TRBD2 (6 bases each). V was clipped by 0 bases and J by 3 bases, with 10 bases between them. Per germline, CDR1 SGHRS and CDR2 YFSETQ. The CDR3 consists of 14 residues. The CDR3 here is CASSLAAGHYEQYF. The CDR3 DNA is TGCGCCAGCAGCTTGGCTGCGGGACACTACGAGCAGTACTTC.

The chain uses TRBV10-3 and TRBJ2-7; 8 positions agree with TRBD1. The CDR3 covers 17 residues. Germline V gene lookup returns CDR1 ENHRY and CDR2 SYGVKD. V shed 4 bases, J shed 3 bases, and the junction held 14 bases outside the gene matches. CDR3 sequence (DNA): TGTGCCATCAGTGCTCGAGCTGTATATACAGGGGGCTACGAGCAGTACTTC. Translation gives CAISARAVYTGGYEQYF.

The rearrangement joins TRBV11-3 to TRBJ2-1; 7 bases agree with TRBD2. This CDR3 comprises 14 residues. The V gene's germline CDR1 is SGHNT and CDR2 YENEEA. J gave up 0 bases and V 7 bases, and 3 bases lay outside the gene matches. Here the CDR3 reads CASKGGSSYNEQFF. Here the CDR3 DNA reads TGTGCCAGCAAAGGCGGGAGCTCCTACAATGAGCAGTTCTTC.

This clone was picked up a small number of times. The rearrangement links TRBV11-1 to TRBJ1-1, with TRBD1 matching 7 bases. Germline CDR1 and CDR2: SGHAT and FQDESV (reference sequence). The junction had 7 bases not matched to a gene; V was cut back by 5 bases and J by 1 base. This CDR3 comprises 15 residues. The chain's CDR3 is CASSPRTGANTEAFF. The DNA for the CDR3 is TGTGCCAGCAGCCCACGGACAGGAGCGAACACTGAAGCTTTCTTT.

This clone was observed a few times. J is TRBJ2-2 and V is TRBV18; 8 nucleotides align to TRBD2. Germline trimming cut 3 bases from V and 2 bases from J; bases unmatched to any gene: 11. The CDR3 consists of 18 residues. The germline V gene encodes CDR1 KGHSH and CDR2 LQKENI. CDR3 protein: CASSPTDLTSGNTGELFF. The CDR3, as DNA: TGTGCCAGCTCACCGACCGACCTTACTAGCGGCAACACCGGGGAGCTGTTTTTT.

The CDR3 protein is CATSRDLLRGVSTDTQYF. The CDR3 DNA reads TGTGCCACCAGCAGAGATCTGTTGCGGGGGGTTTCTACAGATACGCAGTATTTT. The V gene is TRBV15, the J gene TRBJ2-3, with 8 bases aligning to TRBD2. The germline gives CDR1 LNHNV, CDR2 YYDKDF (reference sequence). V lost 0 bases, J lost 3 bases, and 11 bases stayed unmatched. CDR3 length: 18 amino acids.

The chain couples TRBV7-3 to TRBJ2-3; 9 bases agree with TRBD1. The CDR3 totals 15 residues. Trimming removed 4 bases from V and 8 bases from J; junction bases left unmatched: 10. Germline V gene data show CDR1 as SGHTA and CDR2 as FQGTGA. CDR3: CASSSWGQGTGTQYF. As DNA, the CDR3 is TGTGCCAGCAGCTCCTGGGGACAGGGCACCGGTACGCAGTATTTT.

The genes are TRBV6-6 and TRBJ2-6, with D unclear. Trimming took 0 bases from V and 0 from J, leaving 3 bases between them. CDR3 length: 15 amino acids. CDR1 MNHNY and CDR2 SVGAGI come from the germline V gene (reference sequence). CDR3 coding DNA: TGTGCCAGCAGTTACTCGGCCTCTGGGGCCAACGTCCTGACTTTC. Encoded protein: CASSYSASGANVLTF.

V usage is TRBV6-6 and J usage is TRBJ2-5, with D unresolved. CDR3 size: 14 residues. V dropped 2 bases and J dropped 7 bases, with 14 bases sitting between them. Germline CDR1 and CDR2: MNHNY and SVGAGI (reference sequence). The CDR3 loop reads CASSYRPPPATQYF. CDR3 nucleotides: TGTGCCAGCAGTTACCGGCCCCCCCCGGCGACCCAGTACTTC.

The V and J genes are TRBV7-3 and TRBJ1-1; D gene uncertain. The ends were cut back, 3 bases at V and 0 bases at J, with 8 bases in the middle. The CDR3 consists of 14 residues. The germline V gene encodes CDR1 SGHTA and CDR2 FQGTGA. The CDR3 nucleotides are TGTGCCAGCAGCTTTGTGCGAGTGAACACTGAAGCTTTCTTT. Translated: CASSFVRVNTEAFF.

The V gene is TRBV2, the J gene TRBJ2-5; 15 bases map to TRBD2. Looked up from germline, CDR1 is SNHLY and CDR2 is FYNNEI. The V gene end was trimmed by 6 bases and the J gene end by 5 bases; junction bases not matched to a gene: 13. The CDR3 is 18 residues long. The CDR3 reads CASRQGLAGGGVRETQYF. The CDR3 DNA follows: TGTGCCAGCAGGCAAGGACTAGCGGGGGGGGGCGTCCGGGAGACCCAGTACTTC.

V is TRBV6-1 and J is TRBJ2-2, with a weak D call TRBD2 (7 bases). Germline CDR1 and CDR2: MNHNS and SASEGT. The CDR3 length is 14 residues. The V end lost 6 bases, the J end lost 6 bases, and 14 bases lay between the germline ends. The CDR3 region is CASSQRGGSGELFF. The CDR3 region has the DNA TGTGCCAGCAGCCAGAGGGGGGGTTCCGGGGAGCTGTTTTTT.